What follows are 27 T cell receptor beta chains derived from one specimen sequenced in a study of memory CD4+ T cells and cytomegalovirus serostatus. Single viable CD3+CD4+CD8-CD45RO+ cells were sorted as the memory CD4+ T cells. Using immunoSEQ multiplex PCR, the repertoire was profiled, and TCRdb retains in-frame clones only, with some absent. The sample lists about 40,000 clones; approximately 84% were seen once. The source material was memory CD4+ T cells from blood. The receptors were sampled from an adult in good health and CMV-seronegative.

The chain links TRBV25-1 to TRBJ2-1; 10 bases align to TRBD2. The V gene's germline CDR1 is MGHDK and CDR2 SYGVNS. V shed 2 bases and J 7 bases; nucleotides not matched to a gene: 8. CDR3 length: 16 amino acids. The CDR3 DNA sequence: TGTGCCAGCAGTGAACTAGCGGGGGTCGACGGGAATGAGCAGTTCTTC. Its protein product is CASSELAGVDGNEQFF. The entire variable domain, with the rest obtained from reference TRBV25-1 and TRBJ2-1, is as follows: EADIYQTPRYLVIGTGKKITLECSQTMGHDKMYWYQQDPGMELHLIHYSYGVNSTEKGDLSSESTVSRIRTEHFPLTLESARPSHTSQYLCASSELAGVDGNEQFFGPGTRLTVL.

This chain joins TRBV30 and TRBJ2-1, with D perhaps matching TRBD1 or TRBD2 (5 bases each). CDR3 length: 12 amino acids. Deletions cut 5 bases from V and 6 bases from J, with 11 bases between. From germline, CDR1 is GTSNPN and CDR2 SVGIG (reference sequence). The CDR3 DNA reads TGTGCCTGGGGCAGGGACCCCAATGAGCAGTTCTTC. The encoded protein is CAWGRDPNEQFF.

The chain has TRBV9 and TRBJ2-5; D might be TRBD1 (6 bases). The CDR3 is made up of 14 amino acids. Germline V gene data show CDR1 as SGDLS and CDR2 as YYNGEE. V gave up 4 bases and J gave up 5 bases, with 15 bases separating them. The CDR3 here is CASSPGHGWETQYF. In DNA form, the CDR3 reads TGTGCCAGCAGCCCGGGACATGGGTGGGAGACCCAGTACTTC.

The chain is built from TRBV5-1 and TRBJ1-1; TRBD1 matches 7 bases. The CDR3 length is 15 residues. Germline loops: CDR1 SGHRS, CDR2 YFSETQ. Trimming took 2 bases from V and 7 from J; bases not matched to a gene: 11. The CDR3 DNA reads as TGCGCCAGCAGCTTCCGGACAGGCGGAAGCAGTGAAGCTTTCTTT. Encoded protein: CASSFRTGGSSEAFF.

The chain joins TRBV6-1 to TRBJ1-1, with D possibly TRBD1 on 5 matching bases. V was clipped by 8 bases and J by 4 bases, with 17 bases between them. This CDR3 contains 14 residues. Per germline, CDR1 MNHNS and CDR2 SASEGT. The CDR3 coding sequence is TGTGCCAGCCGGCAGGGTCGACGTGGCACTGAAGCTTTCTTT. Protein: CASRQGRRGTEAFF.

This rearrangement joins TRBV18 to TRBJ1-4; D is ambiguous. Between the trimmed V and J ends, which lost 2 bases and 7 bases, there was a span of 14 bases. CDR1 is KGHSH and CDR2 is LQKENI in the germline V gene. The CDR3 has 15 residues. CDR3 DNA sequence: TGTGCCAGCTCACCAGTGAGAAGGGAGAGTGAAAAACTGTTTTTT. Its protein product is CASSPVRRESEKLFF.

V and J are TRBV11-2 and TRBJ1-4, with D uncertain. The CDR3 is made up of 13 amino acids. V was shortened by 5 bases and J by 7 bases, with 11 bases between the two germline ends. Germline loops: CDR1 SGHAT, CDR2 FQNNGV. The CDR3 DNA reads as TGTGCCAGCAGCCCGAGGGATGTTGAAAAACTGTTTTTT. Its protein is CASSPRDVEKLFF.

This clone was recorded only once. The V and J genes are TRBV10-3 and TRBJ1-1; D is undetermined. The CDR3 extends over 12 amino acids. Germline V gene sequence: CDR1 ENHRY, CDR2 SYGVKD. V lost 3 bases and J lost 2, with 4 bases in between. CDR3 residues: CAISDRNTEAFF. The CDR3 bases are TGTGCCATCAGTGACCGAAACACTGAAGCTTTCTTT.

The chain is built from TRBV5-4 and TRBJ1-2, with D hard to call. In germline, CDR1 is SGHNT, CDR2 YYREEE (reference sequence). CDR3 length equals 15 residues. V was pared by 1 base and J by 4 bases, with 14 bases between. CDR3 in amino acids: CASSLRGRVIYGYTF. CDR3 coding DNA: TGTGCCAGCAGCTTGAGAGGGAGGGTGATCTATGGCTACACCTTC.

The chain recombines TRBV9 with TRBJ2-5; D gene uncertain. The CDR3 loop spans 15 amino acids. Germline V gives CDR1 SGDLS, CDR2 YYNGEE. The V gene lost 0 bases and the J gene lost 5 bases, with 14 bases spanning the gap. As DNA, the CDR3 is TGTGCCAGCAGCGTAGCCTCGAGGAGTGCGGAGACCCAGTACTTC. This codes for CASSVASRSAETQYF.

Notes on this clone: A junction boundary mismatches the germline segment, possibly from a read error. V is TRBV10-2 and J is TRBJ2-7, with a tentative D call TRBD1 (6 bases). Germline V lookup: CDR1 WSHSY, CDR2 SAAADI. CDR3 length: 13 residues. The chain's CDR3 is CASGDRWDYEQYF. The CDR3 coding sequence is TGCGCCAGCGGTGACAGGTGGGATTACGAGCAGTACTTC.

The chain has TRBV7-2 and TRBJ2-1; no definite D call. V lost 0 bases and J lost 1, with 7 bases in between. In germline, CDR1 is SGHTA, CDR2 FQGNSA. The length of the CDR3 is 15 residues. The CDR3 nucleotides read TGTGCCAGCAGCTTAGCCCTATCTTCCTACAATGAGCAGTTCTTC. As protein: CASSLALSSYNEQFF.

This chain joins TRBV2 and TRBJ1-5; 9 bases are a match to TRBD1. The CDR3 length is 14 residues. Germline CDR1 and CDR2: SNHLY and FYNNEI. With V trimmed by 7 bases and J by 5 bases, 6 bases remained unmatched. This CDR3 is CASTGQGGDQPQHF. CDR3 nucleotide sequence: TGTGCCAGCACGGGACAGGGTGGGGATCAGCCCCAGCATTTT.

This clone was picked up a small number of times. J is TRBJ1-3 and V is TRBV6-1, with unresolved D. V lost 4 bases to trimming and J lost 5 bases, with 0 bases between them. The germline V gene has CDR1 MNHNS and CDR2 SASEGT. CDR3 size: 10 residues. For the CDR3, the DNA is TGTGCCAGCAGTGGAAACACCATATATTTT. Translating it yields CASSGNTIYF.

This chain uses TRBV2 with TRBJ2-3, with 7 bases fitting TRBD1. The CDR3 is 15 amino acids. Germline V gene sequence: CDR1 SNHLY, CDR2 FYNNEI. Trimming at V came to 6 bases and at J to 2 bases, leaving 8 bases not matched to a gene. The CDR3 DNA sequence: TGTGCCAGCAGGAGACAGGGCCTCACCACAGATACGCAGTATTTT. Translation gives CASRRQGLTTDTQYF.

This clone was detected only once. V usage is TRBV18 and J usage is TRBJ1-5; D remains ambiguous. Trimming took off 5 bases at V and 1 base at J, with 15 bases between the two ends. Per the germline V gene, CDR1 is KGHSH and CDR2 is LQKENI. The CDR3 sequence is 16 residues long. This CDR3 reads CASSEVLMGSNQPQHF. As DNA, the CDR3 is TGTGCCAGCTCAGAGGTCCTTATGGGAAGCAATCAGCCCCAGCATTTT.

The chain couples TRBV5-4 to TRBJ1-2; 12 bases align to TRBD1. The CDR3 consists of 15 residues. The J segment lost 4 bases and the V segment lost 4 bases, leaving 5 bases of the junction unmatched. Germline V gene lookup returns CDR1 SGHNT and CDR2 YYREEE (reference sequence). DNA for the CDR3: TGTGCCAGCAGCGCCGGGACAGGGGGCGCCTATGGCTACACCTTC. Translating gives CASSAGTGGAYGYTF.

The chain couples TRBV7-2 to TRBJ1-5; perhaps TRBD1 as D (5 bases). V lost 5 bases, J lost 4 bases, and 9 bases lay in between. The CDR3 consists of 13 residues. In germline, CDR1 is SGHTA, CDR2 FQGNSA. The CDR3 DNA sequence: TGTGCCAGCAGCCTACAGGAGAATCAGCCCCAGCATTTT. Translated: CASSLQENQPQHF. The whole variable domain, filled in from reference TRBV7-2 and TRBJ1-5, reads GAGVSQSPSNKVTEKGKDVELRCDPISGHTALYWYRQSLGQGLEFLIYFQGNSAPDKSGLPSDRFSAERTGGSVSTLTIQRTQQEDSAVYLCASSLQENQPQHFGDGTRLSIL.

The V gene is TRBV25-1, the J gene TRBJ1-1, with 10 bases matching TRBD1. Germline loops: CDR1 MGHDK, CDR2 SYGVNS. J gave up 6 bases and V 7 bases, and 8 bases lay outside the gene matches. This CDR3 is built from 14 residues. This CDR3 is CASTRQGAGAEAFF. The CDR3 region has the DNA TGTGCCAGCACAAGACAGGGGGCAGGGGCTGAAGCTTTCTTT.

Details on this clone: One junction end does not reproduce the germline sequence, and a read error may be involved. The chain joins TRBV5-1 to TRBJ1-1, with 9 bases that match TRBD1. The CDR3 spans 13 residues. Germline V CDR1 and CDR2: SGHRS, YFSETQ. The CDR3 here is CASSYGQGPSVVF. For the CDR3, the DNA is TGCGCCAGCAGCTATGGACAGGGGCCGAGTGTGGTCTTT.

The V gene is TRBV5-4, the J gene TRBJ1-2; 8 bases map to TRBD1. From germline, CDR1 is SGHNT and CDR2 YYREEE (reference sequence). V lost 4 bases and J lost 4; bases outside the gene matches: 6. This CDR3 spans 14 amino acids. The CDR3 sequence is CASSPLDRGYGYTF. In DNA form, the CDR3 reads TGTGCCAGCAGCCCCTTAGACAGGGGCTATGGCTACACCTTC.

The rearrangement joins TRBV11-1 to TRBJ2-3; D call uncertain. There are 11 residues in the CDR3. Between the trimmed V and J ends, which lost 8 bases and 0 bases, there was a span of 3 bases. Germline V gives CDR1 SGHAT, CDR2 FQDESV (reference sequence). The CDR3 loop is CASGSTDTQYF. The CDR3 coding sequence is TGTGCCAGCGGTAGCACAGATACGCAGTATTTT.

The rearrangement joins TRBV2 to TRBJ2-3; D not resolved. Germline V lookup: CDR1 SNHLY, CDR2 FYNNEI. This CDR3 spans 13 amino acids. V was shortened by 2 bases and J by 3 bases, with 6 bases between the two germline ends. The CDR3 reads CASSETRTDTQYF. CDR3 coding DNA: TGTGCCAGCAGTGAAACCCGGACAGATACGCAGTATTTT.

J is TRBJ2-5 and V is TRBV7-6, with 9 bases identical to TRBD1. Germline values: CDR1 SGHVS, CDR2 FNYEAQ. V was pared by 2 bases and J by 7 bases, with 26 bases of the junction left unmatched. The CDR3 sequence is 21 residues long. CDR3 region: CASSLKAGAVAGQGISGTQYF. DNA for the CDR3: TGTGCCAGCAGCTTAAAGGCCGGGGCTGTGGCGGGACAGGGCATATCGGGGACCCAGTACTTC.

This chain uses TRBV18 with TRBJ2-5; the D is unclear. The ends were cut back, 6 bases at V and 1 base at J, with 3 bases in the middle. Looked up from germline, CDR1 is KGHSH and CDR2 is LQKENI. This CDR3 comprises 11 residues. The CDR3, as DNA: TGTGCCAGCTCGCGCCAAGAGACCCAGTACTTC. It yields the protein CASSRQETQYF. Full variable domain (missing parts from reference TRBV18 and TRBJ2-5): NAGVMQNPRHLVRRRGQEARLRCSPMKGHSHVYWYRQLPEEGLKFMVYLQKENIIDESGMPKERFSAEFPKEGPSILRIQQVVRGDSAAYFCASSRQETQYFGPGTRLLVL.

The table lists this clone with a few counts. The gene calls are TRBV25-1 and TRBJ2-7; TRBD2 agrees at 8 bases. J lost 3 bases, V lost 2 bases, and 6 bases had no gene match. Germline CDR1 is MGHDK and CDR2 is SYGVNS. The CDR3 spans 15 residues. The CDR3 loop reads CASSENGGGFYEQYF. In nucleotides, the CDR3 is TGTGCCAGCAGTGAAAATGGCGGGGGGTTCTACGAGCAGTACTTC.

The V call is TRBV6-5, the J call TRBJ1-1; D not resolved. V lost 6 bases to trimming and J lost 1 base, with 3 bases between them. This CDR3 has 11 residues. CDR1 and CDR2 (germline): MNHEY, SVGAGI. CDR3 sequence (DNA): TGTGCCAGCAGGAAGAACACTGAAGCTTTCTTT. As protein: CASRKNTEAFF.